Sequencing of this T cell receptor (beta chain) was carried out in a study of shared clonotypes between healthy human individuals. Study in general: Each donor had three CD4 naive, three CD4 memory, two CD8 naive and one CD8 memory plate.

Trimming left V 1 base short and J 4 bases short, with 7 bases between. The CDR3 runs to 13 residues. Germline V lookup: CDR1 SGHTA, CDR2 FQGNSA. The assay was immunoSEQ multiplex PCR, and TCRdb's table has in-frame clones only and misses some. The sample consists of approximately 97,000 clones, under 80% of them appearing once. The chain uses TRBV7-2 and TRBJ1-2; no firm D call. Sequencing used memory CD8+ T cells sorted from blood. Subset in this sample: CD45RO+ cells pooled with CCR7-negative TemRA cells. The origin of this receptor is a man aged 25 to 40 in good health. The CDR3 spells CASSLDLVYGYTF. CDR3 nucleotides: TGTGCCAGCAGCTTAGATTTGGTCTATGGCTACACCTTC.